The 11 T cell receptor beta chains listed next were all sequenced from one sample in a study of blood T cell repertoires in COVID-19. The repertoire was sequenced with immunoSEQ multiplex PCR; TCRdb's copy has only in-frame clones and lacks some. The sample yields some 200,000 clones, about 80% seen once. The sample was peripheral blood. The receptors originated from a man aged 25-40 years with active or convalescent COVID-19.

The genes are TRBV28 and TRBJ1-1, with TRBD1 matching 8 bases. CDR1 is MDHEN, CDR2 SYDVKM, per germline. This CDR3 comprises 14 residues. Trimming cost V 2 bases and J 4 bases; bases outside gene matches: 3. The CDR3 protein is CASSLPTGGTEAFF. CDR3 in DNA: TGTGCCAGCAGTTTACCTACAGGGGGCACTGAAGCTTTCTTT.

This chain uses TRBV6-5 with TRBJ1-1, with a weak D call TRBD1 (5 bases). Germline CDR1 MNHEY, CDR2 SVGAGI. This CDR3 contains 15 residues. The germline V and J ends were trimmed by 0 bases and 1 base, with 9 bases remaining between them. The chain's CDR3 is CASSYSQGTNTEAFF. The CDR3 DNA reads TGTGCCAGCAGTTACTCTCAGGGTACGAACACTGAAGCTTTCTTT.

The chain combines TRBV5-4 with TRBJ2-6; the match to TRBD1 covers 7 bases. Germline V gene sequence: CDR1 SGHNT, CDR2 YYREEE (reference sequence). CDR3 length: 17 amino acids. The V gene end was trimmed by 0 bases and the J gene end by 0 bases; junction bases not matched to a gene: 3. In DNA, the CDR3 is TGTGCCAGCAGCTTGGGACAGGGTACCTCTGGGGCCAACGTCCTGACTTTC. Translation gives CASSLGQGTSGANVLTF.

CDR3 DNA sequence: TGTGCCAGTAGTTGGAGGTCGGGGGGCTGGAATGAGCAGTTCTTC. Translating it yields CASSWRSGGWNEQFF. V gene TRBV19 combines with J gene TRBJ2-1, with D possibly TRBD2 on 7 matching bases. The CDR3 length is 15 residues. CDR1 is LNHDA and CDR2 is SQIVND in the germline V gene (reference sequence). V shed 5 bases and J shed 7 bases, with 18 bases lying between them. Complete variable domain (other parts from reference TRBV19 and TRBJ2-1): DGGITQSPKYLFRKEGQNVTLSCEQNLNHDAMYWYRQDPGQGLRLIYYSQIVNDFQKGDIAEGYSVSREKKESFPLTVTSAQKNPTAFYLCASSWRSGGWNEQFFGPGTRLTVL.

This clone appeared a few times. The CDR3 DNA is TGTGCCAGCCGGGGAGAACACTTAGGAGCTTTCTTT. It yields the protein CASRGEHLGAFF. This chain connects TRBV2 to TRBJ1-1; no reliable D call. Germline values: CDR1 SNHLY, CDR2 FYNNEI. The V gene lost 8 bases and the J gene lost 10 bases, with 17 bases spanning the gap. CDR3 length equals 12 residues.

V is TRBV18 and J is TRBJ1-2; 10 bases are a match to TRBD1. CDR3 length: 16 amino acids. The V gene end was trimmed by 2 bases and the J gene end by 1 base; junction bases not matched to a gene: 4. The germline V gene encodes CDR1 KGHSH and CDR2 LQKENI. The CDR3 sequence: CASSPTGQGINYGYTF. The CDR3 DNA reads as TGTGCCAGCTCACCAACGGGACAGGGGATTAACTATGGCTACACCTTC.

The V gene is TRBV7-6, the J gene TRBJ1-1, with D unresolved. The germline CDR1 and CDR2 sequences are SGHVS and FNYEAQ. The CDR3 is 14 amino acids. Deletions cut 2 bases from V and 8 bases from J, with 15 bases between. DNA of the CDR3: TGTGCCAGCAGCTTACGGCAGATCCCCAGGGAAGCTTTCTTT. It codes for CASSLRQIPREAFF.

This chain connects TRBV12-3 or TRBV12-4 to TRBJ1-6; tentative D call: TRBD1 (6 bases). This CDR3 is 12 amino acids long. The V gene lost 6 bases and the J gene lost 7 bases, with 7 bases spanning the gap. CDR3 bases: TGTGCCAGCAGACAGGGCAATTCACCCCTCCACTTT. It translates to CASRQGNSPLHF.

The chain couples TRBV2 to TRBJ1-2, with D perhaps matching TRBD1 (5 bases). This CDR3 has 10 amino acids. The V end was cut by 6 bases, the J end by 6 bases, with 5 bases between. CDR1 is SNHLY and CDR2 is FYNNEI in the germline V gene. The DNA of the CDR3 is TGTGCCAGCAGCAGGGATGGCTACACCTTC. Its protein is CASSRDGYTF.

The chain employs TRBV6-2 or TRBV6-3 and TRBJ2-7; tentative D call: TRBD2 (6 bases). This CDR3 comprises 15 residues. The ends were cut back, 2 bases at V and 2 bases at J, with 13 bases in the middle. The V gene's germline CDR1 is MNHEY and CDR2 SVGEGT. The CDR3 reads CASSYGPGGAYEQYF. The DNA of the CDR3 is TGTGCCAGCAGTTACGGCCCTGGCGGGGCCTACGAGCAGTACTTC.

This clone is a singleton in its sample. The CDR3 loop is CASSPGARGNTIYF. DNA for the CDR3: TGTGCCAGCAGCCCAGGGGCGCGAGGAAACACCATATATTTT. The J gene is TRBJ1-3, the V gene TRBV6-5; a weak D match, TRBD1 (6 bases). Germline V gene lookup returns CDR1 MNHEY and CDR2 SVGAGI. The V end was cut by 6 bases, the J end by 4 bases, with 13 bases between. This CDR3 has 14 residues.